Below are 17 T cell receptor beta chains sequenced from a single sample in a study of Ad26.COV2.S vaccination and SARS-CoV-2 variants. Specified treatment: over 15 received Ad26.COV2.S at low or high dose, single or two shots; about 5 received placebo; per-sample allocation not given. The samples were gathered on day 63 after the first injection of vaccine or placebo. The table came from immunoSEQ multiplex PCR; TCRdb's copy has only in-frame clones and leaves some out. The profile shows roughly 330,000 clones, roughly 90% of them singletons. The sample consisted of peripheral blood, taken in a trial of Ad26.COV2.S vaccine versus placebo. These receptors originate from a person between 18 and 60 years old who received the Ad26.COV2.S COVID-19 vaccine or a placebo.

The chain has TRBV2 and TRBJ1-1; D gene unclear. The CDR3 consists of 15 residues. V gave up 6 bases and J gave up 0 bases, with 14 bases separating them. Looked up from germline, CDR1 is SNHLY and CDR2 is FYNNEI. The CDR3 DNA reads TGTGCCAGCAGATCAAGGACGGGATTGAACACTGAAGCTTTCTTT. Encoded protein: CASRSRTGLNTEAFF.

The rearrangement links TRBV6-5 to TRBJ1-2; 11 bases map to TRBD1. This CDR3 contains 14 residues. Per the germline V gene, CDR1 is MNHEY and CDR2 is SVGAGI. Unmatched junction bases numbered 6, after V lost 7 bases and J lost 5 bases. CDR3 region: CASTRGDRGYGYTF. DNA of the CDR3: TGTGCCAGCACCCGCGGGGACAGGGGGTATGGCTACACCTTC.

This chain connects TRBV6-5 to TRBJ1-1, with 8 positions matching TRBD1. CDR1 is MNHEY and CDR2 is SVGAGI in the germline V gene. The length of the CDR3 is 15 residues. The V segment lost 4 bases and the J segment 11 bases; nucleotides outside the gene matches: 15. In DNA, the CDR3 is TGTGCCAGCAGTTGGGACAGGATCGATGGGGAGGGGGCTTTCTTT. Its translation is CASSWDRIDGEGAFF.

The chain employs TRBV10-1 and TRBJ1-2; TRBD1 matches 7 bases. CDR1 is WNHNN and CDR2 is SYGVQD in the germline V gene (reference sequence). CDR3 length equals 13 residues. CDR3 bases: TGCGTGTGGACGGACAGGTCTAACTATGGCTACACCTTC. It codes for CVWTDRSNYGYTF.

The chain combines TRBV6-4 with TRBJ2-7; 11 bases match TRBD1. The J segment lost 7 bases and the V segment lost 5 bases, leaving 4 bases of the junction unmatched. Germline V lookup: CDR1 MRHNA, CDR2 SNTAGT. CDR3 length equals 13 residues. The CDR3 nucleotides are TGTGCCAGCAGTCTGGACAGGGGGCTTGAGCAGTACTTC. It is translated as CASSLDRGLEQYF.

As DNA, the CDR3 is TGTGCCAGCAGCCTAGAGGGGGACCTGAGGTACAATGAGCAGTTCTTC. This sequence encodes CASSLEGDLRYNEQFF. V is TRBV6-2 or TRBV6-3 and J is TRBJ2-1; D is perhaps TRBD1 (6 bases). Germline CDR1 and CDR2: MNHEY and SVGEGT. V lost 6 bases, J lost 4 bases, and 19 bases lay in between. CDR3 length equals 16 residues.

The CDR3 nucleotides are TGTGCCAGCAGCCCCCTCGACTATGGGGGAGGTGACACAGATACGCAGTATTTT. Its protein product is CASSPLDYGGGDTDTQYF. The chain has TRBV7-9 and TRBJ2-3; TRBD2 might be the D (6 bases). V was cut by 5 bases and J by 2 bases, with 23 bases left in between. The length of the CDR3 is 18 residues. Germline CDR1 reads SEHNR; CDR2 reads FQNEAQ (reference sequence).

This chain connects TRBV6-5 to TRBJ2-1; D is perhaps TRBD2 (6 bases). Deletions cut 2 bases from V and 3 bases from J, with 8 bases between. Germline CDR1 and CDR2: MNHEY and SVGAGI. The CDR3 runs to 14 residues. The CDR3 is CASSYGRGYNEQFF. CDR3 DNA: TGTGCCAGCAGTTACGGGCGGGGCTACAATGAGCAGTTCTTC.

The chain employs TRBV28 and TRBJ2-5; 7 bases match TRBD2. Germline V CDR1 and CDR2: MDHEN, SYDVKM. The CDR3 contains 14 residues. V lost 2 bases, J lost 1 base, and 1 base stayed unmatched. The CDR3 loop is CASSLAGVQETQYF. CDR3 nucleotides: TGTGCCAGCAGTTTAGCGGGGGTCCAAGAGACCCAGTACTTC. The complete variable domain, with remaining parts taken from reference TRBV28 and TRBJ2-5, reads DVKVTQSSRYLVKRTGEKVFLECVQDMDHENMFWYRQDPGLGLRLIYFSYDVKMKEKGDIPEGYSVSREKKERFSLILESASTNQTSMYLCASSLAGVQETQYFGPGTRLLVL.

The chain combines TRBV21-1 with TRBJ2-2; the table names TRBD2, a call not compared with the DNA. TRBV21-1 is marked as a pseudogene. The length of the CDR3 is 16 residues. The CDR3 spells CASSPDGTSGTGELFF. The CDR3 DNA sequence: TGTGCCAGCAGCCCCGATGGCACTAGCGGCACCGGGGAGCTGTTTTTT.

V gene TRBV7-9 combines with J gene TRBJ2-2, with a tentative D call TRBD2 (5 bases). The CDR3 totals 15 residues. V was pared by 3 bases and J by 6 bases, with 14 bases between. Germline V gives CDR1 SEHNR, CDR2 FQNEAQ (reference sequence). The CDR3 protein is CASSFQLGESGELFF. The CDR3 DNA sequence: TGTGCCAGCAGCTTCCAACTAGGAGAGTCCGGGGAGCTGTTTTTT.

The chain uses TRBV4-1 and TRBJ2-1; TRBD2 agrees at 8 bases. The germline V gene has CDR1 MGHRA and CDR2 YSYEKL. CDR3 length equals 16 residues. The J segment lost 5 bases and the V segment lost 6 bases, leaving 12 bases of the junction unmatched. The CDR3 spells CASSLTPGLVDNEQFF. As DNA, the CDR3 is TGCGCCAGCAGTCTGACACCGGGACTAGTCGACAATGAGCAGTTCTTC.

This sequence joins TRBV23-1 and TRBJ1-1; D gene ambiguous. TRBV23-1 is an ORF, and what it does is uncertain. This CDR3 is 16 amino acids long. The V end was cut by 8 bases, the J end by 1 base, with 20 bases between. CDR3 in amino acids: CASDHNTAPRNTEAFF. The CDR3 DNA reads TGCGCCAGCGATCACAACACGGCCCCAAGGAACACTGAAGCTTTCTTT.

CDR3 in amino acids: CASSLDPSAAPLHF. In DNA form, the CDR3 reads TGTGCCAGCAGCTTGGACCCCAGCGCGGCACCCCTCCACTTT. The V and J genes are TRBV5-4 and TRBJ1-6; D call uncertain. The germline CDR1 and CDR2 sequences are SGHNT and YYREEE (reference sequence). The CDR3 runs 14 residues. V was shortened by 0 bases and J by 11 bases, with 12 bases between the two germline ends.

The chain recombines TRBV19 with TRBJ1-4; maybe TRBD1 (6 bases). The CDR3 totals 15 residues. Germline CDR1 reads LNHDA; CDR2 reads SQIVND (reference sequence). V lost 5 bases, J lost 6 bases, and 16 bases lay in between. The CDR3 region is CASSGYREGDEKLFF. As DNA, the CDR3 is TGTGCCAGTAGTGGATACAGGGAAGGTGATGAAAAACTGTTTTTT.

The chain recombines TRBV18 with TRBJ1-3, with D tentatively TRBD1 (6 bases). The CDR3 loop spans 16 amino acids. The V end was cut by 1 base, the J end by 0 bases, with 10 bases between. From germline, CDR1 is KGHSH and CDR2 LQKENI. Written as DNA, the CDR3 is TGTGCCAGCTCACCACTCGGCAGGGGCTCTGGAAACACCATATATTTT. Translating gives CASSPLGRGSGNTIYF.

This chain uses TRBV5-8 with TRBJ2-5, with D possibly being TRBD1 or TRBD2 (5 bases each). The V and J ends lost 0 bases and 9 bases respectively, with 15 bases between them. CDR1 and CDR2 from the germline V gene are SGHTS and YDEGEE. The CDR3 spans 14 residues. The CDR3 DNA reads TGTGCCAGCAGCTTGGGTTACGGGGCCGGGGCCCAGTACTTC. It codes for CASSLGYGAGAQYF.